The 14 T cell receptor beta chains reported below all come from one sample, sequenced in a study of cytomegalovirus exposure and HLA in healthy donors. Primers: 60 Vbeta forward and 13 Jbeta reverse. The protocol was immunoSEQ multiplex PCR, while the TCRdb copy is restricted to in-frame clones and leaves out a portion. The profile covers about 210,000 clones, with about four fifths appearing a single time and approximately 0.4% taken by the ten largest. Sequencing was performed on PBMCs. These receptors came from a male donor in good health and CMV-seropositive.

The chain carries TRBV19 and TRBJ1-5; D gene unclear. This CDR3 contains 14 residues. Germline assignment: CDR1 LNHDA and CDR2 SQIVND (reference sequence). The germline V and J ends were trimmed by 7 bases and 1 base, with 11 bases remaining between them. In nucleotides, the CDR3 is TGTGCCAGTAACGATAGACAAAGCAATCAGCCCCAGCATTTT. Its protein is CASNDRQSNQPQHF. Filled out from reference TRBV19 and TRBJ1-5, the complete variable domain reads DGGITQSPKYLFRKEGQNVTLSCEQNLNHDAMYWYRQDPGQGLRLIYYSQIVNDFQKGDIAEGYSVSREKKESFPLTVTSAQKNPTAFYLCASNDRQSNQPQHFGDGTRLSIL.

The genes are TRBV7-2 and TRBJ1-5; tentative D call: TRBD1 (5 bases). The germline V and J ends were trimmed by 5 bases and 3 bases, with 17 bases remaining between them. The CDR3 is made up of 16 amino acids. Germline CDR1 reads SGHTA; CDR2 reads FQGNSA. CDR3 protein: CASSLSRAGFNQPQHF. CDR3 nucleotides: TGTGCCAGCAGCCTCTCCAGGGCTGGTTTCAATCAGCCCCAGCATTTT.

The V and J genes are TRBV19 and TRBJ1-1; 9 bases agree with TRBD1. The CDR3 is 16 amino acids. Germline lookup yields CDR1 LNHDA and CDR2 SQIVND (reference sequence). V lost 6 bases and J lost 1; bases outside the gene matches: 9. The CDR3 coding sequence is TGTGCCAGTAGAACTACAGGGGGCTGGGGGAACACTGAAGCTTTCTTT. Encoded protein: CASRTTGGWGNTEAFF. The complete variable domain, with remaining parts taken from reference TRBV19 and TRBJ1-1, reads DGGITQSPKYLFRKEGQNVTLSCEQNLNHDAMYWYRQDPGQGLRLIYYSQIVNDFQKGDIAEGYSVSREKKESFPLTVTSAQKNPTAFYLCASRTTGGWGNTEAFFGQGTRLTVV.

The rearrangement uses TRBV9 and TRBJ2-6; 11 bases align to TRBD2. CDR1 is SGDLS and CDR2 is YYNGEE in the germline V gene. The CDR3 consists of 18 residues. V lost 4 bases and J lost 0; bases outside the gene matches: 6. The CDR3 loop reads CASSLGLAGVSGANVLTF. Written as DNA, the CDR3 is TGTGCCAGCAGCCTCGGACTAGCGGGCGTCTCTGGGGCCAACGTCCTGACTTTC.

The V call is TRBV7-6, the J call TRBJ2-3; no firm D call. V was pared by 8 bases and J by 2 bases, with 5 bases between. Germline CDR1 and CDR2: SGHVS and FNYEAQ. This CDR3 spans 11 amino acids. The DNA for the CDR3 is TGTGCCAGCGGGCACACAGATACGCAGTATTTT. Protein product: CASGHTDTQYF.

This clone has only a few counts. The chain carries TRBV28 and TRBJ2-3; perhaps TRBD2 as D (5 bases). The CDR3 has 13 residues. Per the germline V gene, CDR1 is MDHEN and CDR2 is SYDVKM. V was trimmed by 6 bases and J by 3 bases, leaving 10 bases between them. The CDR3 sequence: CASRDTGTDTQYF. The CDR3 DNA follows: TGTGCCAGCAGAGACACGGGGACAGATACGCAGTATTTT.

The V call is TRBV10-2, the J call TRBJ1-1; no reliable D call. The germline V gene encodes CDR1 WSHSY and CDR2 SAAADI. Trimming left V 3 bases short and J 1 base short, with 9 bases between. The CDR3 runs 14 residues. CDR3 nucleotide sequence: TGCGCCAGCAGTGATAGCGGCACGAACACTGAAGCTTTCTTT. Translated: CASSDSGTNTEAFF.

The CDR3 region is CASSEREGSNYGYTF. Written as DNA, the CDR3 is TGTGCCAGCAGTGAAAGGGAGGGGTCGAACTATGGCTACACCTTC. This chain links TRBV6-1 with TRBJ1-2; D might be TRBD1 (5 bases). Trimming pared 2 bases from V and 2 bases from J, leaving 12 bases between. Germline CDR1 reads MNHNS; CDR2 reads SASEGT. This CDR3 contains 15 residues.

The chain uses TRBV6-5 and TRBJ2-7; the D gene is possibly TRBD1 (6 bases). The CDR3 covers 15 residues. Trimming removed 2 bases from V and 2 bases from J, with 13 bases in between. Per germline, CDR1 MNHEY and CDR2 SVGAGI. The CDR3 sequence is CASSYGGQGPYEQYF. CDR3 DNA: TGTGCCAGCAGTTACGGGGGTCAGGGGCCCTACGAGCAGTACTTC.

The genes are TRBV20-1 and TRBJ2-7; D may be TRBD2 (6 bases). The germline CDR1 and CDR2 sequences are DFQATT and SNEGSKA (reference sequence). V was trimmed by 3 bases and J by 4 bases, leaving 7 bases between them. CDR3 length equals 11 residues. CDR3 DNA sequence: TGCAGTGCTAGCGGGGGATACGAGCAGTACTTC. The encoded protein is CSASGGYEQYF.

The chain joins TRBV11-2 to TRBJ2-3, with 12 bases identical to TRBD1. The CDR3 spans 17 residues. The V and J ends lost 1 base and 5 bases, in that order; junction bases with no gene match: 7. CDR1 SGHAT and CDR2 FQNNGV come from the germline V gene. DNA of the CDR3: TGTGCCAGCAGCTTAGGTACCGGGACAGGGGGCAGAGATACGCAGTATTTT. Protein product: CASSLGTGTGGRDTQYF.

CDR3 protein: CASSLEGVGAKNIQYF. As DNA, the CDR3 is TGTGCCAGCAGCTTGGAGGGGGTAGGGGCCAAAAACATTCAGTACTTC. This chain links TRBV5-6 with TRBJ2-4, with a tentative D call TRBD1 (6 bases). The CDR3 spans 16 residues. Trimming shortened V by 0 bases and J by 1 base, and 11 bases separated the two germline ends. Germline V CDR1 and CDR2: SGHDT, YYEEEE.

CDR3 sequence reads: CACPWDSSSYNSPLHF. CDR3 DNA sequence: TGTGCCTGTCCTTGGGACAGCAGCTCCTATAATTCACCCCTCCACTTT. V and J are TRBV30 and TRBJ1-6; 7 nucleotides agree with TRBD1. The length of the CDR3 is 16 residues. Germline V gene data show CDR1 as GTSNPN and CDR2 as SVGIG (reference sequence). Trimming cost V 6 bases and J 0 bases; bases outside gene matches: 8.

CDR3 sequence reads: CASSFSGTGTYEQYF. CDR3 sequence (DNA): TGCGCCAGCAGCTTTTCCGGGACAGGGACCTACGAGCAGTACTTC. This chain joins TRBV5-1 and TRBJ2-7; TRBD1 agrees at 9 bases. The V gene end was trimmed by 2 bases and the J gene end by 2 bases; junction bases not matched to a gene: 5. Germline CDR1 and CDR2: SGHRS and YFSETQ. CDR3 size: 15 residues.